The 6 T cell receptor beta chains reported below all come from one sample, sequenced in a study of identifying expanded T cells in peripheral blood. TCRdb keeps only in-frame clones here, not all; method: immunoSEQ multiplex PCR. The sample has fewer than 85,000 clones; approximately 91% are singletons. Sequenced input: blood. Receptors were obtained from a person aged 18-70 years in good health.

The gene calls are TRBV29-1 and TRBJ1-1, with TRBD1 identical over 9 bases. J gave up 7 bases and V 7 bases, and 10 bases lay outside the gene matches. Germline V gene data show CDR1 as SQVTM and CDR2 as ANQGSEA. This CDR3 has 13 residues. This CDR3 reads CSAELDRGVEAFF. CDR3 nucleotides: TGCAGCGCCGAACTCGACAGGGGGGTTGAAGCTTTCTTT.

This chain links TRBV12-5 with TRBJ1-2, with a tentative D call TRBD1 (5 bases). The V gene lost 5 bases and the J gene lost 4 bases, with 17 bases spanning the gap. The CDR3 runs 15 residues. Germline lookup yields CDR1 LGHNT and CDR2 FRNRAP. The CDR3 nucleotides read TGTGCTAGTGGTCCAGAAGGGGATTCGGGCTATGGCTACACCTTC. Its protein is CASGPEGDSGYGYTF. The complete variable domain, with remaining parts taken from reference TRBV12-5 and TRBJ1-2, reads DARVTQTPRHKVTEMGQEVTMRCQPILGHNTVFWYRQTMMQGLELLAYFRNRAPLDDSGMPKDRFSAEMPDATLATLKIQPSEPRDSAVYFCASGPEGDSGYGYTFGSGTRLTVV.

The table lists this clone with a few counts. V gene TRBV7-9 combines with J gene TRBJ2-7; 7 positions agree with TRBD1. This CDR3 has 13 residues. With V trimmed by 5 bases and J by 6 bases, 7 bases remained unmatched. Germline loops: CDR1 SEHNR, CDR2 FQNEAQ (reference sequence). The CDR3: CASSPRDRREQYF. CDR3 sequence (DNA): TGTGCCAGCAGCCCTAGGGACAGACGCGAGCAGTACTTC.

The chain joins TRBV29-1 to TRBJ2-7; D ambiguous. The ends were cut back, 6 bases at V and 7 bases at J, with 13 bases in the middle. The germline CDR1 and CDR2 sequences are SQVTM and ANQGSEA. The CDR3 sequence is 11 residues long. The CDR3 loop reads CSVNRGIEQYF. The CDR3 DNA sequence: TGCAGCGTCAACAGAGGAATAGAGCAGTACTTC.

The chain joins TRBV20-1 to TRBJ1-2; 7 positions agree with TRBD1. From germline, CDR1 is DFQATT and CDR2 SNEGSKA (reference sequence). V lost 6 bases, J lost 7 bases, and 5 bases stayed unmatched. CDR3 length equals 11 residues. CDR3 bases: TGCAGTGCCCGGGACAGCTCTGGCTACACCTTC. Translation: CSARDSSGYTF.

This chain links TRBV30 with TRBJ2-1; D remains ambiguous. Germline CDR1 is GTSNPN and CDR2 is SVGIG (reference sequence). V lost 3 bases to trimming and J lost 5 bases, with 14 bases between them. The CDR3 is made up of 14 amino acids. CDR3 nucleotide sequence: TGTGCCTGGAGCGACTGGACCTCAAACAATGAGCAGTTCTTC. Encoded protein: CAWSDWTSNNEQFF.